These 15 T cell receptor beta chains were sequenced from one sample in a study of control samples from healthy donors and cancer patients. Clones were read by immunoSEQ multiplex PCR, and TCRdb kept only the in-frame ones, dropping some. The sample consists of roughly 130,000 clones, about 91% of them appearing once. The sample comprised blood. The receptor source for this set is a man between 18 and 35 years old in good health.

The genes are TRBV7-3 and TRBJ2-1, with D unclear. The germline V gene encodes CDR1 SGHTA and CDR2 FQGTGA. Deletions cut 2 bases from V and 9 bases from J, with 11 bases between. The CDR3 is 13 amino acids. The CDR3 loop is CASSLYPYAEQFF. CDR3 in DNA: TGTGCCAGCAGCTTATACCCGTATGCTGAGCAGTTCTTC.

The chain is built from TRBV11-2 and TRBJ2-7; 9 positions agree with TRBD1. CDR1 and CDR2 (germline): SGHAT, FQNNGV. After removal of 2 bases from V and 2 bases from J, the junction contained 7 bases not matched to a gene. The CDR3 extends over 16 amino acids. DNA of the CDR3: TGTGCCAGCAGCTTAAACCCGGGACAGGGTCCCTACGAGCAGTACTTC. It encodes CASSLNPGQGPYEQYF.

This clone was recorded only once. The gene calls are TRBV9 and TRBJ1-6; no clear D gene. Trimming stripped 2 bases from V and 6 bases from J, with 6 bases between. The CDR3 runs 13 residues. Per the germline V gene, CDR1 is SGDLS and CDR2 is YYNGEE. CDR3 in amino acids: CASSVDLNSPLHF. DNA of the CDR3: TGTGCCAGCAGCGTGGACCTTAATTCACCCCTCCACTTT.

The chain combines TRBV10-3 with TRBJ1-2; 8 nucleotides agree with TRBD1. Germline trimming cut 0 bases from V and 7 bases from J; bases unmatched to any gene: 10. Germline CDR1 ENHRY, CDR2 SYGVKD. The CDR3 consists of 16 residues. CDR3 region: CAISESRTGRAGGYTF. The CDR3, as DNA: TGTGCCATCAGTGAGTCGCGGACAGGGAGGGCCGGTGGCTACACCTTC.

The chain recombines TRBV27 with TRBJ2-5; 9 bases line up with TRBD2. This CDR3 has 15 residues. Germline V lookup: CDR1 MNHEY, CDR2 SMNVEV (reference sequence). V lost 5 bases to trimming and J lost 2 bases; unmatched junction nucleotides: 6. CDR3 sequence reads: CASSGSGGRQETQYF. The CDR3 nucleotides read TGTGCCAGCAGTGGCAGCGGGGGGCGACAAGAGACCCAGTACTTC.

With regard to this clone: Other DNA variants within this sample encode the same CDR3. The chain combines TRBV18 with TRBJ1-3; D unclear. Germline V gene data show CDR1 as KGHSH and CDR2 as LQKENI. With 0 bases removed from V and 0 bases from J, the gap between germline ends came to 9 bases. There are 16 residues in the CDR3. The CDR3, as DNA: TGTGCCAGCTCACCACCGGGCGGTCTCTCTGGAAACACCATATATTTT. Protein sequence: CASSPPGGLSGNTIYF.

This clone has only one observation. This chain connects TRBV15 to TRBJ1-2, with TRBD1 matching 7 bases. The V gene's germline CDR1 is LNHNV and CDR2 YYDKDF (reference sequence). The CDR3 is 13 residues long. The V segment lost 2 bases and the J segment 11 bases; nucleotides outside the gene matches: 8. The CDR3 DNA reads TGTGCCACCAGCAGACCTCGACAGGGCCGGTACACCTTC. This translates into CATSRPRQGRYTF. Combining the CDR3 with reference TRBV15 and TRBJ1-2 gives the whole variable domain DAMVIQNPRYQVTQFGKPVTLSCSQTLNHNVMYWYQQKSSQAPKLLFHYYDKDFNNEADTPDNFQSRRPNTSFCFLDIRSPGLGDTAMYLCATSRPRQGRYTFGSGTRLTVV.

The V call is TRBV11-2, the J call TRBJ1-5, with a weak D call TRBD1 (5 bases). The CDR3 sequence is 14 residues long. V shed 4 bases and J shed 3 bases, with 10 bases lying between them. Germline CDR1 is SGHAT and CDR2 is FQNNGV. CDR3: CASSSGTFNQPQHF. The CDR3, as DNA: TGTGCCAGCAGCTCAGGGACCTTCAATCAGCCCCAGCATTTT.

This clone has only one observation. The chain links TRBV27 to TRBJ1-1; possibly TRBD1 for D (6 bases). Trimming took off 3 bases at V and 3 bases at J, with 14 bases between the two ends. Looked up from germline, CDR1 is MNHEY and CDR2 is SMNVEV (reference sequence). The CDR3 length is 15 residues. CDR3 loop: CASSLGLRGDTEAFF. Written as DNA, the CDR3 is TGTGCCAGCAGTTTGGGTTTGAGGGGGGACACTGAAGCTTTCTTT.

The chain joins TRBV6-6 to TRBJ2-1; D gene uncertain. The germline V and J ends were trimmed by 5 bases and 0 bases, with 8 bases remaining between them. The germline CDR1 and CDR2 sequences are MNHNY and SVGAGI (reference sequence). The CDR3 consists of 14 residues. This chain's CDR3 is CASSPGPSYNEQFF. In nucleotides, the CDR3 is TGTGCCAGCAGTCCCGGGCCCTCCTACAATGAGCAGTTCTTC.

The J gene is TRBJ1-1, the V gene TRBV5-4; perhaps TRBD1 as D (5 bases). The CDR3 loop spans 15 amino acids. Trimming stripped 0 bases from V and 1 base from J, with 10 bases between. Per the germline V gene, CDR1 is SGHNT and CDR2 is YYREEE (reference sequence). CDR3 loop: CASSLAGTENTEAFF. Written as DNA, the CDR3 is TGTGCCAGCAGCTTGGCGGGGACCGAGAACACTGAAGCTTTCTTT.

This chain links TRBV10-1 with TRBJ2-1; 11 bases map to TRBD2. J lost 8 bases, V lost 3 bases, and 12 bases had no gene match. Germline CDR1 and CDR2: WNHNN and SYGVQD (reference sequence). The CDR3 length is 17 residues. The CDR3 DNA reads TGCGCCAGCAGTGAAAATCCTCTAGCGGGGGGATACGATGAGCAGTTCTTC. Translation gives CASSENPLAGGYDEQFF.

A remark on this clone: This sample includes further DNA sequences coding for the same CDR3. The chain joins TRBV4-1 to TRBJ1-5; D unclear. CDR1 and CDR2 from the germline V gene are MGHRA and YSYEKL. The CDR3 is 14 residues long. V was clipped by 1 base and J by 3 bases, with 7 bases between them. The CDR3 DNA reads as TGCGCCAGCAGCCAAGGCCAGCCCAATCAGCCCCAGCATTTT. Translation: CASSQGQPNQPQHF.

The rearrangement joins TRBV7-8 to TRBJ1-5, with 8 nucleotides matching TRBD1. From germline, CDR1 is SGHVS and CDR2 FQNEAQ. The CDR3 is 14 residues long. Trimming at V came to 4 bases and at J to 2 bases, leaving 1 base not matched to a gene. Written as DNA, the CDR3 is TGTGCCAGCAGCTCAGGGGGCGGCAATCAGCCCCAGCATTTT. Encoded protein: CASSSGGGNQPQHF.

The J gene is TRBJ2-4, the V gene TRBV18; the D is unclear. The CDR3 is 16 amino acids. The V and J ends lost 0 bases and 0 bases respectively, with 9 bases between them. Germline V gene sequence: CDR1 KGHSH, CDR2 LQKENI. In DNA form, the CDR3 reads TGTGCCAGCTCACCACCGGGCAGGTTAGCCAAAAACATTCAGTACTTC. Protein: CASSPPGRLAKNIQYF. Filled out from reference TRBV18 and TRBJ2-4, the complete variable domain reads NAGVMQNPRHLVRRRGQEARLRCSPMKGHSHVYWYRQLPEEGLKFMVYLQKENIIDESGMPKERFSAEFPKEGPSILRIQQVVRGDSAAYFCASSPPGRLAKNIQYFGAGTRLSVL.